The 19 T cell receptor beta chains reported below all come from one sample, sequenced in a study of T cell clonotyping in hematopoietic cell transplantation. Produced via immunoSEQ multiplex PCR; TCRdb's table is partial and in-frame only. The sample contains about 18,000 clones, around nine tenths of which appear only once. The sequenced material came from peripheral blood mononuclear cells. The source of these receptors is a man aged 35 to 55 in good health. Some clones in this sample may be carry-over from other donors' samples.

The chain uses TRBV7-2 and TRBJ2-3; 7 bases map to TRBD1. The CDR3 runs to 15 residues. Trimming cost V 6 bases and J 2 bases; bases outside gene matches: 8. Per germline, CDR1 SGHTA and CDR2 FQGNSA. CDR3 in DNA: TGTGCCAGCAGGATCCAAGGGGGCTTCACAGATACGCAGTATTTT. As protein: CASRIQGGFTDTQYF.

The gene calls are TRBV25-1 and TRBJ1-4; D possibly corresponds to TRBD1 (6 bases). Germline-derived CDR1 and CDR2 are MGHDK and SYGVNS. Trimming took 6 bases from V and 4 from J, leaving 18 bases between them. The CDR3 has 16 amino acids. The CDR3 sequence: CASSPTYGGHNEKLFF. The DNA for the CDR3 is TGTGCCAGCAGCCCTACCTACGGGGGACATAATGAAAAACTGTTTTTT.

The genes are TRBV30 and TRBJ2-7; D could derive from TRBD1 or TRBD2 (5 bases each). Germline V gene data show CDR1 as GTSNPN and CDR2 as SVGIG (reference sequence). V was clipped by 3 bases and J by 2 bases, with 11 bases between them. The CDR3 totals 13 residues. The CDR3 spells CAWSWGNTYEQYF. The CDR3 DNA is TGTGCCTGGAGCTGGGGGAATACCTACGAGCAGTACTTC.

V usage is TRBV5-1 and J usage is TRBJ1-6; no clear D gene. Trimming cost V 5 bases and J 10 bases, with 10 bases left between them. The germline gives CDR1 SGHRS, CDR2 YFSETQ. The CDR3 is made up of 12 amino acids. The CDR3 region has the DNA TGCGCCAGCAGGAAAGGAGAATCACCCCTCCACTTT. Translation: CASRKGESPLHF.

The chain links TRBV7-2 to TRBJ2-3, with 8 bases fitting TRBD2. With 4 bases clipped from V and 3 bases from J, the junction kept 9 bases outside the gene matches. Germline V CDR1 and CDR2: SGHTA, FQGNSA. The CDR3 is 16 amino acids. In DNA form, the CDR3 reads TGTGCCAGCAGCTGGAGCCCGGGGGGGCCGACAGATACGCAGTATTTT. This codes for CASSWSPGGPTDTQYF.

The chain has TRBV7-9 and TRBJ1-2; D remains ambiguous. Trimming cost V 1 base and J 4 bases, with 7 bases left between them. The CDR3 consists of 13 residues. Looked up from germline, CDR1 is SEHNR and CDR2 is FQNEAQ (reference sequence). The DNA of the CDR3 is TGTGCCAGCAGCTTAGGCGGAGCCTATGGCTACACCTTC. Its translation: CASSLGGAYGYTF. The whole variable domain, remainder taken from reference TRBV7-9 and TRBJ1-2, is DTGVSQNPRHKITKRGQNVTFRCDPISEHNRLYWYRQTLGQGPEFLTYFQNEAQLEKSRLLSDRFSAERPKGSFSTLEIQRTEQGDSAMYLCASSLGGAYGYTFGSGTRLTVV.

The chain couples TRBV6-1 to TRBJ2-7, with D perhaps TRBD1 (5 bases). Trimming stripped 5 bases from V and 1 base from J, with 6 bases between. CDR1 and CDR2 from the germline V gene are MNHNS and SASEGT. The CDR3 consists of 12 residues. The CDR3 sequence is CASSRQSYEQYF. The CDR3 DNA reads as TGTGCCAGCAGTCGACAGTCCTACGAGCAGTACTTC.

V usage is TRBV7-6 and J usage is TRBJ2-1, with D unresolved. CDR3 size: 14 residues. Germline CDR1 is SGHVS and CDR2 is FNYEAQ. V lost 6 bases, J lost 4 bases, and 13 bases lay in between. CDR3 nucleotide sequence: TGTGCCAGCAGTTTCTCTGGGGATTACAATGAGCAGTTCTTC. Translation gives CASSFSGDYNEQFF. The full variable domain, in which reference TRBV7-6 and TRBJ2-1 provide the parts outside the CDR3, is GAGVSQSPRYKVTKRGQDVALRCDPISGHVSLYWYRQALGQGPEFLTYFNYEAQQDKSGLPNDRFSAERPEGSISTLTIQRTEQRDSAMYRCASSFSGDYNEQFFGPGTRLTVL.

V usage is TRBV10-3 and J usage is TRBJ1-4; 7 nucleotides align to TRBD1. Germline CDR1 is ENHRY and CDR2 is SYGVKD. Trimming took 6 bases from V and 8 from J; bases not matched to a gene: 6. The CDR3 covers 13 residues. Here the CDR3 reads CAISRPGQEKLFF. Written as DNA, the CDR3 is TGTGCCATCAGCAGGCCGGGACAGGAAAAACTGTTTTTT.

The chain recombines TRBV6-1 with TRBJ2-7, with a tentative D call TRBD1 (6 bases). Germline V gene sequence: CDR1 MNHNS, CDR2 SASEGT. Trimming took off 6 bases at V and 3 bases at J, with 18 bases between the two ends. This CDR3 has 15 residues. The CDR3 region has the DNA TGTGCCAGCAGCGAGATCTCCGGGACATTCTACGAGCAGTACTTC. It codes for CASSEISGTFYEQYF.

The J gene is TRBJ1-5, the V gene TRBV28; D uncertain. The CDR3 extends over 14 amino acids. The ends were cut back, 6 bases at V and 1 base at J, with 10 bases in the middle. Per the germline V gene, CDR1 is MDHEN and CDR2 is SYDVKM. CDR3 sequence: CASSSRRSNQPQHF. The CDR3 DNA reads TGTGCCAGCAGCTCCAGGAGGAGCAATCAGCCCCAGCATTTT.

This clone was counted between two and nine times. The chain carries TRBV7-9 and TRBJ1-2, with TRBD1 as a possible D gene (6 bases). Germline loops: CDR1 SEHNR, CDR2 FQNEAQ (reference sequence). The CDR3 sequence is 16 residues long. The V end lost 2 bases, the J end lost 3 bases, and 16 bases lay between the germline ends. DNA for the CDR3: TGTGCCAGCAGCTTACAGACAGGCCGAACTGACTATGGCTACACCTTC. It encodes CASSLQTGRTDYGYTF. The full variable domain, rest sourced from reference TRBV7-9 and TRBJ1-2, is DTGVSQNPRHKITKRGQNVTFRCDPISEHNRLYWYRQTLGQGPEFLTYFQNEAQLEKSRLLSDRFSAERPKGSFSTLEIQRTEQGDSAMYLCASSLQTGRTDYGYTFGSGTRLTVV.

This sequence joins TRBV14 and TRBJ1-2, with D tentatively TRBD1 (5 bases). The ends were cut back, 1 base at V and 7 bases at J, with 13 bases in the middle. The length of the CDR3 is 14 residues. The V gene's germline CDR1 is SGHDN and CDR2 FVKESK. CDR3: CASSQVTTESGYTF. In nucleotides, the CDR3 is TGTGCCAGCAGCCAAGTCACGACAGAGTCTGGCTACACCTTC.

This CDR3 reads CASSNSYEQYF. CDR3 nucleotides: TGTGCCAGCAGCAACTCCTACGAGCAGTACTTC. V is TRBV7-2 and J is TRBJ2-7; D ambiguous. This CDR3 has 11 residues. Deletions cut 5 bases from V and 0 bases from J, with 2 bases between. The germline V gene has CDR1 SGHTA and CDR2 FQGNSA.

The chain employs TRBV5-1 and TRBJ1-1; a weak D match, TRBD1 (6 bases). The ends were cut back, 4 bases at V and 1 base at J, with 11 bases in the middle. The CDR3 length is 14 residues. Germline V gene data show CDR1 as SGHRS and CDR2 as YFSETQ. This CDR3 is CASSLLTGNTEAFF. For the CDR3, the DNA is TGCGCCAGCAGCCTATTGACAGGGAACACTGAAGCTTTCTTT.

This rearrangement joins TRBV29-1 to TRBJ2-5; 9 bases are a match to TRBD1. Losses at the gene ends were 5 bases for V and 5 bases for J; bases not matched to a gene: 6. CDR1 SQVTM and CDR2 ANQGSEA come from the germline V gene. This CDR3 comprises 13 residues. CDR3 region: CSVRDRVGETQYF. DNA for the CDR3: TGCAGCGTTCGGGACAGGGTTGGTGAGACCCAGTACTTC.

The chain recombines TRBV6-5 with TRBJ1-6; D is unclear. Per the germline V gene, CDR1 is MNHEY and CDR2 is SVGAGI. V dropped 0 bases and J dropped 5 bases, with 8 bases sitting between them. CDR3 length equals 15 residues. CDR3 coding DNA: TGTGCCAGCAGTTACTCGGAAGGACATAATTCACCCCTCCACTTT. It codes for CASSYSEGHNSPLHF.

The chain employs TRBV29-1 and TRBJ2-7, with TRBD2 as a possible D gene (6 bases). There are 13 residues in the CDR3. Trimming took off 3 bases at V and 2 bases at J, with 11 bases between the two ends. CDR1 and CDR2 (germline): SQVTM, ANQGSEA. This CDR3 is CSVEGGGAYEQYF. DNA for the CDR3: TGCAGCGTTGAGGGGGGAGGCGCCTACGAGCAGTACTTC.

CDR3 amino acids: CASTETGGYQPQHF. The CDR3 DNA reads as TGTGCCAGCACCGAAACAGGGGGCTATCAGCCCCAGCATTTT. The rearrangement uses TRBV28 and TRBJ1-5; 9 bases map to TRBD1. V dropped 7 bases and J dropped 5; count of bases not matched to a gene: 6. The CDR3 is 14 amino acids. The germline CDR1 and CDR2 sequences are MDHEN and SYDVKM.